Sequencing of this TCR beta chain was carried out in a study of CD8 T cells in ankylosing spondylitis. This clonotype was observed many times. Its antigen remains unidentified. The authors made TCR beta libraries by quantitative 5'-RACE with molecular barcodes. TCRdb re-derived calls from the 5' RACE reads in MiXCR, one entry per CDR3 protein. Of roughly 370,000 distinct CDR3 sequences in the sample, 20% to 25% were seen once. General study findings and limits: As for the disease-linked clones, they showed a CD8+ phenotype and occurred at relatively low frequencies in peripheral blood. Seemingly distinctive of ankylosing spondylitis blood was a TCR beta motif formed by eight highly homologous variants. Matched synovial fluid from ankylosing spondylitis patients was reported to be enriched for disease-linked clones. Prior literature has documented some motif variants in synovial fluid and blood from reactive arthritis.

The clonotype was recovered from a male donor with ankylosing spondylitis. The sample was blood, either unsorted or a sorted T cell fraction (not recorded which).

The DNA of the CDR3 is TGTGCCACCAGTGAGGGGGGAGTGGAAGAGACCCAGTACTTC. It specifies CATSEGGVEETQYF. The chain combines TRBV24-1 with TRBJ2-5, with D perhaps matching TRBD2 (6 bases). Germline V gene lookup returns CDR1 KGHDR and CDR2 SFDVKD. CDR3 length: 14 residues. V was trimmed by 4 bases and J by 3 bases, leaving 11 bases between them.